What follows are 16 T cell receptor beta chains derived from one specimen sequenced in a study of neurological immune-mediated disorders. MiXCR was run by TCRdb on the 5' RACE reads, yielding one entry per CDR3 protein. The repertoire includes fewer than 20,000 distinct CDR3 sequences, over 12% of them detected once, and approximately 14% sits in the top ten. Sequences were obtained from PBMCs. The origin of the receptors is a man aged 60 to 75 with HTLV-1-associated myelopathy (HAM/TSP).

This clonotype was seen ten or more times. The chain joins TRBV12-3 or TRBV12-4 to TRBJ2-1; 7 positions match TRBD1. The CDR3 runs to 15 residues. J lost 2 bases, V lost 6 bases, and 7 bases had no gene match. The CDR3 loop reads CASRRQGGTYNEQFF. The CDR3 DNA reads as TGTGCCAGCAGGCGACAGGGCGGCACCTACAATGAGCAGTTCTTC.

This clonotype was seen at least ten times. This may arise from a read error, as a much more abundant clone is one base away. The J gene is TRBJ1-1, the V gene TRBV7-9, with D maybe TRBD1 (6 bases). This CDR3 region has 15 residues. The germline V gene has CDR1 SEHNR and CDR2 FQNEAQ (reference sequence). Here the CDR3 reads CANSLGGASNTEAFF. CDR3 bases: TGTGCCAACAGCTTAGGGGGGGCTAGCAACACTGAAGCTTTCTTT.

The V and J genes are TRBV5-1 and TRBJ1-1; 9 nucleotides line up with TRBD1. Trimming took 4 bases from V and 1 from J; bases not matched to a gene: 2. From germline, CDR1 is SGHRS and CDR2 YFSETQ. This CDR3 comprises 14 residues. DNA of the CDR3: TGCGCCAGCAGCAGGACAGGGGCGAACACTGAAGCTTTCTTT. Its protein product is CASSRTGANTEAFF. The full variable domain, with the rest looked up from reference TRBV5-1 and TRBJ1-1, is KAGVTQTPRYLIKTRGQQVTLSCSPISGHRSVSWYQQTPGQGLQFLFEYFSETQRNKGNFPGRFSGRQFSNSRSEMNVSTLELGDSALYLCASSRTGANTEAFFGQGTRLTVV.

In its sample, this clonotype ranks as medium-sized. The V gene is TRBV6-1, the J gene TRBJ1-5; 8 bases agree with TRBD1. CDR1 MNHNS and CDR2 SASEGT come from the germline V gene. Trimming took 7 bases from V and 4 from J; bases not matched to a gene: 12. The CDR3 runs to 16 residues. CDR3 DNA: TGTGCCAGCATCCCCTCGGGACAGGCGGGAAATCAGCCCCAGCATTTT. This encodes CASIPSGQAGNQPQHF.

Comments on this clonotype: The junction departs from the called germline gene at one end, perhaps through a read error. The chain couples TRBV12-3 or TRBV12-4 to TRBJ2-5; 9 bases are a match to TRBD1. The CDR3 loop spans 14 amino acids. The CDR3 loop is CASSPPTGGETQYF. The CDR3 DNA follows: TGTGCAAGCAGTCCTCCGACAGGGGGAGAGACCCAGTACTTC.

This clonotype was seen ten or more times. This chain joins TRBV10-3 and TRBJ1-5; unclear D gene. V dropped 2 bases and J dropped 3 bases, with 8 bases sitting between them. Germline CDR1 is ENHRY and CDR2 is SYGVKD. This CDR3 has 14 amino acids. CDR3 DNA sequence: TGTGCCATCAGTGAGCCTCCGTTCAATCAGCCCCAGCATTTT. It yields the protein CAISEPPFNQPQHF.

This clonotype was counted many times. The rearrangement links TRBV20-1 to TRBJ2-5; possibly TRBD2 for D (7 bases). In germline, CDR1 is DFQATT, CDR2 SNEGSKA (reference sequence). CDR3 length equals 15 residues. V was clipped by 1 base and J by 0 bases, with 12 bases between them. The CDR3 is CSARVGGGDQETQYF. For the CDR3, the DNA is TGCAGTGCTAGAGTTGGCGGGGGCGACCAAGAGACCCAGTACTTC.

Many counts were recorded for this clonotype. V and J are TRBV15 and TRBJ1-1; a possible D gene is TRBD1 (6 bases). This CDR3 is 14 amino acids long. V lost 2 bases to trimming and J lost 5 bases, with 12 bases between them. CDR1 LNHNV and CDR2 YYDKDF come from the germline V gene (reference sequence). DNA for the CDR3: TGTGCCACCAGCAGACCCCGCCAGGGGACTGAAGCTTTCTTT. As protein: CATSRPRQGTEAFF.

This clonotype has at least ten counts. The genes are TRBV5-1 and TRBJ1-2; D is perhaps TRBD1 (6 bases). The ends were cut back, 0 bases at V and 5 bases at J, with 11 bases in the middle. The CDR3 extends over 14 amino acids. CDR1 SGHRS and CDR2 YFSETQ come from the germline V gene. The CDR3 sequence: CASSLGQELYGYTF. In DNA form, the CDR3 reads TGCGCCAGCAGCTTGGGACAGGAGCTTTATGGCTACACCTTC.

This clonotype occurred many times. DNA of the CDR3: TGTGCCAGCAGCTTAGAGGGACAGGGTCCAGATACGCAGTATTTT. It codes for CASSLEGQGPDTQYF. V and J are TRBV7-8 and TRBJ2-3, with 9 bases fitting TRBD1. CDR1 is SGHVS, CDR2 FQNEAQ, per germline. The CDR3 is made up of 15 amino acids. The V segment lost 1 base and the J segment 4 bases; nucleotides outside the gene matches: 3.

The chain carries TRBV10-3 and TRBJ2-7; 8 bases line up with TRBD1. The CDR3 runs to 16 residues. V shed 4 bases, J shed 3 bases, and the junction held 11 bases outside the gene matches. The germline gives CDR1 ENHRY, CDR2 SYGVKD. CDR3 in DNA: TGTGCCATCAGTGCAGCCGGGGTTACAGGGGGCTACGAGCAGTACTTC. This gives the protein CAISAAGVTGGYEQYF.

This clonotype showed up many times. The gene calls are TRBV10-2 and TRBJ2-7; a possible D gene is TRBD2 (6 bases). V gave up 3 bases and J gave up 1 base, with 16 bases separating them. Germline CDR1 WSHSY, CDR2 SAAADI. There are 16 residues in the CDR3. The CDR3 sequence is CASSDPGGGSSYEQYF. CDR3 in DNA: TGCGCCAGCAGTGATCCTGGGGGAGGATCTTCCTACGAGCAGTACTTC.

This clonotype was detected ten times or more. The V and J genes are TRBV28 and TRBJ2-7; D is perhaps TRBD1 or TRBD2 (5 bases each). CDR1 is MDHEN, CDR2 SYDVKM, per germline. The ends were cut back, 5 bases at V and 12 bases at J, with 17 bases in the middle. The CDR3 totals 12 residues. In nucleotides, the CDR3 is TGTGCCAGCAGTCGAGGGCAGGGAGTAGGGTACTTC. Protein product: CASSRGQGVGYF. Supplemented by reference TRBV28 and TRBJ2-7, the full variable domain reads DVKVTQSSRYLVKRTGEKVFLECVQDMDHENMFWYRQDPGLGLRLIYFSYDVKMKEKGDIPEGYSVSREKKERFSLILESASTNQTSMYLCASSRGQGVGYFGPGTRLTVT.

In this sample, this clonotype turned up many times. The genes are TRBV5-1 and TRBJ2-7, with 7 bases lining up with TRBD1. V shed 5 bases, J shed 4 bases, and the junction held 6 bases outside the gene matches. The CDR3 covers 13 residues. Germline V lookup: CDR1 SGHRS, CDR2 YFSETQ. The CDR3 is CASSRDRAYEQYF. The CDR3 DNA reads TGCGCCAGCAGTAGAGACAGGGCTTACGAGCAGTACTTC.

V and J are TRBV3-1 and TRBJ2-3; 10 bases fit TRBD2. J gave up 1 base and V 5 bases, and 6 bases lay outside the gene matches. There are 16 residues in the CDR3. Germline CDR1 is LGHDT and CDR2 is YNNKEL (reference sequence). The CDR3 DNA is TGTGCCAGCAGCTCGAGCGGGGGGGCCGGCACAGATACGCAGTATTTT. This sequence encodes CASSSSGGAGTDTQYF.

The table lists this clonotype with many counts. The chain has TRBV14 and TRBJ2-2; perhaps TRBD1 as D (5 bases). This CDR3 spans 16 amino acids. In germline, CDR1 is SGHDN, CDR2 FVKESK. Trimming took 0 bases from V and 1 from J, leaving 9 bases between them. For the CDR3, the DNA is TGTGCCAGCAGCCAAGAGAGGACAAGGAACACCGGGGAGCTGTTTTTT. As protein: CASSQERTRNTGELFF.